This TCR beta chain emerged from a study of control samples from healthy donors and cancer patients. Profiled with immunoSEQ multiplex PCR; TCRdb holds only in-frame clones, not every one. There are about 46,000 clones in the sample; around nine tenths occur only once, and just under 40% lies in the top ten. CDR1 is LNHDA, CDR2 SQIVND, per germline (reference sequence). V lost 1 base and J 6 bases, leaving 5 bases between the germline ends. The CDR3 extends over 12 amino acids. The J gene is TRBJ2-3, the V gene TRBV19, with TRBD2 as a possible D gene (5 bases). The specimen was PBMCs. This receptor was obtained from a man aged 50 to 60 with head and neck cancer. The CDR3 region is CASSIGGDTQYF. The DNA of the CDR3 is TGTGCCAGTAGTATAGGAGGGGATACGCAGTATTTT.